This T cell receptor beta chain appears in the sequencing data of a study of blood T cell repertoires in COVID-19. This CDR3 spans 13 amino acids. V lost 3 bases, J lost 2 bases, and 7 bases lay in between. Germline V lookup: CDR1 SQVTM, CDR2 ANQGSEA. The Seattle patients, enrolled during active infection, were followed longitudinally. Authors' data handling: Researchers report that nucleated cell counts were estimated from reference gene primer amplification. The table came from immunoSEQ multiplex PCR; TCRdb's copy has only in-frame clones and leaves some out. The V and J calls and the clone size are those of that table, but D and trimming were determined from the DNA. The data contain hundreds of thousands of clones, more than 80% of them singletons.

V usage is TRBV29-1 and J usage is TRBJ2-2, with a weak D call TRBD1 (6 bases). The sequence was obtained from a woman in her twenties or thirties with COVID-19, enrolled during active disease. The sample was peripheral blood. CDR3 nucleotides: TGCAGCGTTGAGGACAGCAACACCGGGGAGCTGTTTTTT. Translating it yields CSVEDSNTGELFF.